This entry lists 32 T cell receptor beta chains sequenced from one sample in a study of blood T cell repertoires in COVID-19. Clones were sequenced by immunoSEQ multiplex PCR, and TCRdb holds only the in-frame ones, with some missing. The data hold under 300,000 clones, with 70% to 90% observed a single time. The material sequenced was peripheral blood. The receptors were sampled from a woman between 40 and 55 years old who had recovered from COVID-19.

J is TRBJ2-3 and V is TRBV6-5, with D maybe TRBD1 (9 bases). Per the germline V gene, CDR1 is MNHEY and CDR2 is SVGAGI. Trimming pared 6 bases from V and 4 bases from J, leaving 17 bases between. The CDR3 has 15 amino acids. In nucleotides, the CDR3 is TGTGCCAGCAGGGAGACAGGGGGACTAGCAGATACGCAGTATTTT. Its translation: CASRETGGLADTQYF.

V and J are TRBV5-1 and TRBJ2-1; D is possibly TRBD1 (6 bases). CDR1 and CDR2 (germline): SGHRS, YFSETQ. CDR3 length equals 15 residues. The V end lost 2 bases, the J end lost 1 base, and 10 bases lay between the germline ends. DNA of the CDR3: TGCGCCAGCAGCTTATCGGGACAATCCTACAATGAGCAGTTCTTC. Protein product: CASSLSGQSYNEQFF.

The chain recombines TRBV9 with TRBJ2-3, with D tentatively TRBD2 (5 bases). CDR1 is SGDLS, CDR2 YYNGEE, per germline. This CDR3 has 14 residues. Trimming left V 10 bases short and J 2 bases short, with 17 bases between. The CDR3 nucleotides read TGTGCCTCCGCCGGCCCTCGGGACACAGATACGCAGTATTTT. Encoded protein: CASAGPRDTDTQYF.

The table lists this clone with a few counts. The V call is TRBV19, the J call TRBJ1-1, with a possible D match to TRBD1 (5 bases). Germline CDR1 and CDR2: LNHDA and SQIVND (reference sequence). The length of the CDR3 is 15 residues. V dropped 5 bases and J dropped 1 base, with 14 bases sitting between them. The CDR3 DNA sequence: TGTGCCAGTAGTTTGGTCGGAGGGGCGAACACTGAAGCTTTCTTT. Translated, it gives CASSLVGGANTEAFF.

This chain links TRBV11-3 with TRBJ2-7, with D maybe TRBD2 (6 bases). Germline CDR1 SGHNT, CDR2 YENEEA. The CDR3 is made up of 12 amino acids. The V and J ends lost 4 bases and 4 bases respectively, with 8 bases between them. In DNA form, the CDR3 reads TGTGCCAGCAGCTCGGGAGTTTACGAGCAGTACTTC. The encoded protein is CASSSGVYEQYF.

The gene calls are TRBV19 and TRBJ2-1; TRBD2 might be the D (5 bases). This CDR3 has 20 residues. V was shortened by 5 bases and J by 0 bases, with 26 bases between the two germline ends. The germline V gene encodes CDR1 LNHDA and CDR2 SQIVND (reference sequence). CDR3 protein: CASSDLLGSNFKSSYNEQFF. DNA for the CDR3: TGTGCCAGTAGTGATCTTCTGGGGAGCAATTTTAAAAGCTCCTACAATGAGCAGTTCTTC.

The chain links TRBV6-5 to TRBJ2-1, with 10 bases aligning to TRBD1. Trimming removed 6 bases from V and 7 bases from J; junction bases left unmatched: 9. Per germline, CDR1 MNHEY and CDR2 SVGAGI. The CDR3 sequence is 15 residues long. The CDR3: CASSLAGTGANEQFF. CDR3 in DNA: TGTGCCAGCAGCCTAGCCGGGACAGGGGCGAATGAGCAGTTCTTC.

The V and J genes are TRBV19 and TRBJ1-2, with D possibly being TRBD1 (6 bases). Per germline, CDR1 LNHDA and CDR2 SQIVND (reference sequence). Between the trimmed V and J ends, which lost 3 bases and 4 bases, there was a span of 12 bases. This CDR3 has 14 amino acids. The CDR3 DNA reads as TGTGCCAGTAGTATGGGGTGGACAGTCTATGGCTACACCTTC. Residues: CASSMGWTVYGYTF. The whole variable domain, filled in from reference TRBV19 and TRBJ1-2, reads DGGITQSPKYLFRKEGQNVTLSCEQNLNHDAMYWYRQDPGQGLRLIYYSQIVNDFQKGDIAEGYSVSREKKESFPLTVTSAQKNPTAFYLCASSMGWTVYGYTFGSGTRLTVV.

The chain recombines TRBV5-1 with TRBJ2-2, with 12 bases identical to TRBD2. Per germline, CDR1 SGHRS and CDR2 YFSETQ. Trimming at V came to 1 base and at J to 11 bases, leaving 9 bases not matched to a gene. The CDR3 extends over 16 amino acids. The CDR3 sequence: CASSLTSGGPSLELFF. The CDR3 DNA follows: TGCGCCAGCAGCTTGACTAGCGGGGGGCCCTCCCTCGAGCTGTTTTTT.

V usage is TRBV19 and J usage is TRBJ2-7, with D maybe TRBD1 (9 bases). The CDR3 is made up of 16 amino acids. V lost 6 bases and J lost 2, with 20 bases in between. Germline CDR1 and CDR2: LNHDA and SQIVND (reference sequence). This CDR3 is CASSPTGGTGPYEQYF. The CDR3, as DNA: TGTGCCAGTAGCCCCACGGGGGGGACAGGGCCCTACGAGCAGTACTTC.

The chain carries TRBV7-9 and TRBJ2-6; TRBD1 agrees at 8 bases. With 3 bases clipped from V and 4 bases from J, the junction kept 5 bases outside the gene matches. The germline V gene has CDR1 SEHNR and CDR2 FQNEAQ (reference sequence). This CDR3 has 16 residues. The CDR3 sequence is CASSLQGARGANVLTF. DNA of the CDR3: TGTGCCAGCAGCTTGCAGGGGGCGCGAGGGGCCAACGTCCTGACTTTC.

The gene calls are TRBV19 and TRBJ1-3, with D tentatively TRBD1 (6 bases). The germline V and J ends were trimmed by 0 bases and 0 bases, with 9 bases remaining between them. The CDR3 has 16 amino acids. Germline V gene sequence: CDR1 LNHDA, CDR2 SQIVND (reference sequence). This chain's CDR3 is CASSIDGQLSGNTIYF. DNA for the CDR3: TGTGCCAGTAGTATAGACGGACAGCTCTCTGGAAACACCATATATTTT.

The chain couples TRBV6-5 to TRBJ1-6; 9 bases are a match to TRBD1. Germline V CDR1 and CDR2: MNHEY, SVGAGI. The J segment lost 3 bases and the V segment lost 6 bases, leaving 3 bases of the junction unmatched. The CDR3 has 15 amino acids. This CDR3 reads CASSADRGYNSPLHF. The CDR3 DNA reads as TGTGCCAGCAGCGCGGACAGGGGCTATAATTCACCCCTCCACTTT.

This clone was detected a few times. This sequence joins TRBV11-2 and TRBJ2-1, with 8 bases lining up with TRBD1. CDR1 SGHAT and CDR2 FQNNGV come from the germline V gene. The CDR3 is made up of 13 amino acids. The junction had 2 bases not matched to a gene; V was cut back by 4 bases and J by 6 bases. The CDR3 nucleotides are TGTGCCAGCAGCTCTGACAGGGGCAATGAGCAGTTCTTC. Amino acids: CASSSDRGNEQFF.

The chain joins TRBV7-8 to TRBJ2-7; D is possibly TRBD1 (6 bases). Looked up from germline, CDR1 is SGHVS and CDR2 is FQNEAQ. Trimming took off 5 bases at V and 1 base at J, with 15 bases between the two ends. The CDR3 is made up of 15 amino acids. CDR3 in amino acids: CASSIRQDLSYEQYF. The CDR3 bases are TGTGCCAGCAGCATAAGACAGGACCTATCCTACGAGCAGTACTTC.

The chain recombines TRBV30 with TRBJ1-2; 10 bases map to TRBD1. This CDR3 is built from 14 residues. Germline CDR1 reads GTSNPN; CDR2 reads SVGIG (reference sequence). V was clipped by 2 bases and J by 4 bases; unmatched bases: 4. Here the CDR3 DNA reads TGTGCCTGGAGTTCGACAGGGGGCGGCTATGGCTACACCTTC. Translated, it gives CAWSSTGGGYGYTF.

The chain joins TRBV27 to TRBJ2-5; 12 positions agree with TRBD1. J gave up 5 bases and V 6 bases, and 7 bases lay outside the gene matches. This CDR3 contains 15 residues. Germline CDR1 is MNHEY and CDR2 is SMNVEV (reference sequence). CDR3 in amino acids: CASRRDRGPTETQYF. The CDR3, as DNA: TGTGCCAGCAGACGGGACAGGGGGCCAACCGAGACCCAGTACTTC.

This chain links TRBV7-9 with TRBJ1-2, with TRBD1 matching over 7 bases. There are 14 residues in the CDR3. Germline V gene lookup returns CDR1 SEHNR and CDR2 FQNEAQ (reference sequence). V was pared by 4 bases and J by 4 bases, with 6 bases of the junction left unmatched. The CDR3 sequence is CASSYDRDSYGYTF. Written as DNA, the CDR3 is TGTGCCAGCAGCTACGACAGGGACTCCTATGGCTACACCTTC.

This chain connects TRBV9 to TRBJ2-5; weak D call: TRBD2 (6 bases). This CDR3 spans 13 amino acids. The V and J ends lost 3 bases and 8 bases respectively, with 14 bases between them. Germline CDR1 is SGDLS and CDR2 is YYNGEE. CDR3 sequence: CASSDQAGLTQYF. In DNA form, the CDR3 reads TGTGCCAGCAGCGACCAAGCGGGCCTCACCCAGTACTTC. Variable domain in full (rest from reference TRBV9 and TRBJ2-5): DSGVTQTPKHLITATGQRVTLRCSPRSGDLSVYWYQQSLDQGLQFLIQYYNGEERAKGNILERFSAQQFPDLHSELNLSSLELGDSALYFCASSDQAGLTQYFGPGTRLLVL.

The J gene is TRBJ2-7, the V gene TRBV24-1, with 8 bases fitting TRBD1. There are 15 residues in the CDR3. Germline-derived CDR1 and CDR2 are KGHDR and SFDVKD. Unmatched junction bases numbered 15, after V lost 6 bases and J lost 9 bases. The CDR3 DNA is TGTGCCACCAGTAACGCAGGGCAGCCAGGGGGCCGGCAGTACTTC. Protein: CATSNAGQPGGRQYF.

The chain couples TRBV11-2 to TRBJ2-7; TRBD1 matches at 11 bases. This CDR3 contains 16 residues. The V gene's germline CDR1 is SGHAT and CDR2 FQNNGV. The ends lost 3 bases at V and 3 bases at J; junction bases unmatched: 7. CDR3 in DNA: TGTGCCAGCAGCTTCCTAGCTGGGACAGGGGGCTACGAGCAGTACTTC. It is translated as CASSFLAGTGGYEQYF.

The rearrangement links TRBV5-1 to TRBJ2-1, with 7 bases lining up with TRBD1. The CDR3 is 16 residues long. Germline V gives CDR1 SGHRS, CDR2 YFSETQ. With V trimmed by 4 bases and J by 4 bases, 11 bases remained unmatched. CDR3 residues: CASSGGQPELYNEQFF. The CDR3 DNA reads TGCGCCAGCAGCGGGGGACAGCCCGAACTTTACAATGAGCAGTTCTTC.

V gene TRBV23-1 combines with J gene TRBJ2-1; D is possibly TRBD1 (8 bases). TRBV23-1 is designated an ORF whose function remains uncertain. This CDR3 contains 15 residues. V gave up 4 bases and J gave up 3 bases, with 13 bases separating them. The CDR3 spells CASSRGGQVYNEQFF. CDR3 DNA: TGCGCCAGCAGTCGCGGGGGACAGGTCTACAATGAGCAGTTCTTC.

The rearrangement joins TRBV2 to TRBJ2-7; D possibly corresponds to TRBD1 (6 bases). Germline loops: CDR1 SNHLY, CDR2 FYNNEI. CDR3 length equals 14 residues. The germline V and J ends were trimmed by 1 base and 6 bases, with 13 bases remaining between them. In DNA, the CDR3 is TGTGCCAGCAGTGAAGGACAGGTCGTAAGCGAGCAGTACTTC. Translation: CASSEGQVVSEQYF.

This clone was picked up one time. The genes are TRBV13 and TRBJ2-7; 9 bases agree with TRBD1. Germline CDR1 PRHDT, CDR2 FYEKMQ (reference sequence). The CDR3 covers 16 residues. Germline trimming cut 4 bases from V and 0 bases from J; bases unmatched to any gene: 7. CDR3 sequence (DNA): TGTGCCAGCAGCTCACCGGGGACAGGGAGCTCCTACGAGCAGTACTTC. Translated, it gives CASSSPGTGSSYEQYF.

The J gene is TRBJ2-3, the V gene TRBV2; 11 bases are shared with TRBD1. The CDR3 length is 16 residues. V was clipped by 3 bases and J by 6 bases; unmatched bases: 8. Germline CDR1 and CDR2: SNHLY and FYNNEI. CDR3 region: CASSDYSGQGEDTQYF. The CDR3 region has the DNA TGTGCCAGCAGTGATTATTCGGGACAGGGGGAGGATACGCAGTATTTT.

The CDR3 DNA reads as TGCGCCAGCAGCCAAGATCTGGGCGCGGGAGGCGTCCACGAGCAGTACTTC. Its protein is CASSQDLGAGGVHEQYF. The chain couples TRBV4-3 to TRBJ2-7; 8 bases agree with TRBD2. CDR1 and CDR2 (germline): LGHNA, YSLEER. The CDR3 has 17 residues. With 0 bases clipped from V and 5 bases from J, the junction kept 12 bases outside the gene matches.

The chain links TRBV12-5 to TRBJ1-1, with a tentative D call TRBD1 (6 bases). Trimming took 6 bases from V and 0 from J, leaving 17 bases between them. The CDR3 contains 16 residues. Per germline, CDR1 LGHNT and CDR2 FRNRAP. The CDR3 sequence: CASGETGDLMNTEAFF. CDR3 coding DNA: TGTGCTAGTGGGGAGACAGGAGACCTTATGAACACTGAAGCTTTCTTT.

This clone came up once. The genes are TRBV30 and TRBJ1-2, with TRBD1 matching 7 bases. V trimming: 4 bases; J trimming: 8 bases; junction bases outside the gene matches: 7. Germline CDR1 GTSNPN, CDR2 SVGIG (reference sequence). The CDR3 sequence is 12 residues long. The DNA for the CDR3 is TGTGCCTGGACAGGGGGATCGGAGGGCTACACCTTC. Protein product: CAWTGGSEGYTF.

The rearrangement uses TRBV7-8 and TRBJ1-1, with 7 bases fitting TRBD1. V shed 5 bases and J 0 bases; nucleotides not matched to a gene: 9. The CDR3 sequence is 16 residues long. Germline assignment: CDR1 SGHVS and CDR2 FQNEAQ. The CDR3 spells CASSPNRDRMNTEAFF. DNA for the CDR3: TGTGCCAGCAGCCCGAACCGGGACAGAATGAACACTGAAGCTTTCTTT.

Here the CDR3 DNA reads TGTGCCAGCAGTGACCCCAACAGCTACGAGCAGTACTTC. It specifies CASSDPNSYEQYF. This chain links TRBV25-1 with TRBJ2-7; no firm D call. Germline values: CDR1 MGHDK, CDR2 SYGVNS. The V gene lost 3 bases and the J gene lost 3 bases, with 9 bases spanning the gap. CDR3 length: 13 amino acids.

The genes are TRBV7-8 and TRBJ2-5; maybe TRBD2 (7 bases). The V and J ends lost 6 bases and 7 bases respectively, with 15 bases between them. The germline CDR1 and CDR2 sequences are SGHVS and FQNEAQ. This CDR3 comprises 13 residues. The CDR3 sequence: CASRVRGRGTQYF. The CDR3 DNA follows: TGTGCCAGCAGAGTTAGGGGGAGGGGGACCCAGTACTTC.